This T cell receptor (beta chain) was sequenced in a study of blood T cell repertoires in COVID-19 (dated by TCRdb to 2018 to 2021). For context, the study as a whole: Collaborator samples came from the United States, Italy and Spain and covered acute and convalescent phases of COVID-19. The material from the prospective study consisted of cDNA or gDNA derived from T cells, B-cell-depleted T cells, or PBMCs. The dataset comprised deeply sampled blood TCRbeta repertoires from subjects exposed to, actively infected with, or recovered from COVID-19. The repertoires were released in a freely available public database meant as a resource for research on the immune response to SARS-CoV-2. The samples were drawn from two sources: the first 160 participants of the ongoing ImmuneRACE study, and over 950 subjects contributed by 6 global collaborators. The sample metadata nearly always contained a de-identified subject ID, COVID-19 status, age in years and sex. Where HLA class I and class II types were available, the types were taken from metadata supplied by the sample provider, not from assay-based typing. Points the paper makes about the study in general: The quantity of clinical and demographic metadata differed by source and by participant and was supplied without curation.

TCRbeta CDR3 regions were amplified from genomic DNA using the immunoSEQ Assay, a bias-controlled multiplex PCR. As for how the authors treated the data: The number of nucleated cells in each sample was estimated by amplification of reference gene primers within the assay. To quantify the absolute abundance of each unique TCRbeta CDR3 rearrangement, sequence reads were collapsed and filtered. For each sample, productive Simpson clonality was calculated as the square root of Simpson's diversity index over productive rearrangements. The clones in this table, taken by TCRdb from immuneACCESS, are in-frame only. Not every clone is retained; where verified, under half of the shortfall comes from an unresolved V gene, and the cause of the rest is unknown. V and J calls and clone size follow that table, whereas D and trimming were derived from the DNA. This sample holds 100,000 to 150,000 clones; 80% to 90% were observed only once. The ten most abundant clones make up about 4.4% of the sample.

For this clone: The target of this receptor is not known. Compared with germline, one end of the junction differs, possibly owing to a read error.

The germline V gene provides CDR1 SNHLY and CDR2 FYNNEI. The CDR3 has 15 amino acids, counting the end cysteine and phenylalanine. Solely the CDR3 DNA is kept, with 45 bases framed from the first base. At one collaborating source in Seattle, patients were enrolled during active infection and were followed longitudinally through the course of disease. Each collaborating institution followed its own protocols to collect whole blood in K2EDTA tubes. Collaborator samples were shipped for TCRbeta analysis as frozen whole blood, isolated PBMCs, or DNA extracted from either sample type. Material for sequencing was peripheral blood. The chain is assembled from TRBV2 and TRBJ2-1; 10 central nucleotides agree with TRBD1. The clonotype was recovered from a man aged 55 to 70 with COVID-19, enrolled during active disease. CDR3 reads: CASREGTGDYNEQFF. The DNA sequence follows: TGTGCCAGCAGAGAAGGGACAGGGGACTACAATGAGCAGTTCTTC.